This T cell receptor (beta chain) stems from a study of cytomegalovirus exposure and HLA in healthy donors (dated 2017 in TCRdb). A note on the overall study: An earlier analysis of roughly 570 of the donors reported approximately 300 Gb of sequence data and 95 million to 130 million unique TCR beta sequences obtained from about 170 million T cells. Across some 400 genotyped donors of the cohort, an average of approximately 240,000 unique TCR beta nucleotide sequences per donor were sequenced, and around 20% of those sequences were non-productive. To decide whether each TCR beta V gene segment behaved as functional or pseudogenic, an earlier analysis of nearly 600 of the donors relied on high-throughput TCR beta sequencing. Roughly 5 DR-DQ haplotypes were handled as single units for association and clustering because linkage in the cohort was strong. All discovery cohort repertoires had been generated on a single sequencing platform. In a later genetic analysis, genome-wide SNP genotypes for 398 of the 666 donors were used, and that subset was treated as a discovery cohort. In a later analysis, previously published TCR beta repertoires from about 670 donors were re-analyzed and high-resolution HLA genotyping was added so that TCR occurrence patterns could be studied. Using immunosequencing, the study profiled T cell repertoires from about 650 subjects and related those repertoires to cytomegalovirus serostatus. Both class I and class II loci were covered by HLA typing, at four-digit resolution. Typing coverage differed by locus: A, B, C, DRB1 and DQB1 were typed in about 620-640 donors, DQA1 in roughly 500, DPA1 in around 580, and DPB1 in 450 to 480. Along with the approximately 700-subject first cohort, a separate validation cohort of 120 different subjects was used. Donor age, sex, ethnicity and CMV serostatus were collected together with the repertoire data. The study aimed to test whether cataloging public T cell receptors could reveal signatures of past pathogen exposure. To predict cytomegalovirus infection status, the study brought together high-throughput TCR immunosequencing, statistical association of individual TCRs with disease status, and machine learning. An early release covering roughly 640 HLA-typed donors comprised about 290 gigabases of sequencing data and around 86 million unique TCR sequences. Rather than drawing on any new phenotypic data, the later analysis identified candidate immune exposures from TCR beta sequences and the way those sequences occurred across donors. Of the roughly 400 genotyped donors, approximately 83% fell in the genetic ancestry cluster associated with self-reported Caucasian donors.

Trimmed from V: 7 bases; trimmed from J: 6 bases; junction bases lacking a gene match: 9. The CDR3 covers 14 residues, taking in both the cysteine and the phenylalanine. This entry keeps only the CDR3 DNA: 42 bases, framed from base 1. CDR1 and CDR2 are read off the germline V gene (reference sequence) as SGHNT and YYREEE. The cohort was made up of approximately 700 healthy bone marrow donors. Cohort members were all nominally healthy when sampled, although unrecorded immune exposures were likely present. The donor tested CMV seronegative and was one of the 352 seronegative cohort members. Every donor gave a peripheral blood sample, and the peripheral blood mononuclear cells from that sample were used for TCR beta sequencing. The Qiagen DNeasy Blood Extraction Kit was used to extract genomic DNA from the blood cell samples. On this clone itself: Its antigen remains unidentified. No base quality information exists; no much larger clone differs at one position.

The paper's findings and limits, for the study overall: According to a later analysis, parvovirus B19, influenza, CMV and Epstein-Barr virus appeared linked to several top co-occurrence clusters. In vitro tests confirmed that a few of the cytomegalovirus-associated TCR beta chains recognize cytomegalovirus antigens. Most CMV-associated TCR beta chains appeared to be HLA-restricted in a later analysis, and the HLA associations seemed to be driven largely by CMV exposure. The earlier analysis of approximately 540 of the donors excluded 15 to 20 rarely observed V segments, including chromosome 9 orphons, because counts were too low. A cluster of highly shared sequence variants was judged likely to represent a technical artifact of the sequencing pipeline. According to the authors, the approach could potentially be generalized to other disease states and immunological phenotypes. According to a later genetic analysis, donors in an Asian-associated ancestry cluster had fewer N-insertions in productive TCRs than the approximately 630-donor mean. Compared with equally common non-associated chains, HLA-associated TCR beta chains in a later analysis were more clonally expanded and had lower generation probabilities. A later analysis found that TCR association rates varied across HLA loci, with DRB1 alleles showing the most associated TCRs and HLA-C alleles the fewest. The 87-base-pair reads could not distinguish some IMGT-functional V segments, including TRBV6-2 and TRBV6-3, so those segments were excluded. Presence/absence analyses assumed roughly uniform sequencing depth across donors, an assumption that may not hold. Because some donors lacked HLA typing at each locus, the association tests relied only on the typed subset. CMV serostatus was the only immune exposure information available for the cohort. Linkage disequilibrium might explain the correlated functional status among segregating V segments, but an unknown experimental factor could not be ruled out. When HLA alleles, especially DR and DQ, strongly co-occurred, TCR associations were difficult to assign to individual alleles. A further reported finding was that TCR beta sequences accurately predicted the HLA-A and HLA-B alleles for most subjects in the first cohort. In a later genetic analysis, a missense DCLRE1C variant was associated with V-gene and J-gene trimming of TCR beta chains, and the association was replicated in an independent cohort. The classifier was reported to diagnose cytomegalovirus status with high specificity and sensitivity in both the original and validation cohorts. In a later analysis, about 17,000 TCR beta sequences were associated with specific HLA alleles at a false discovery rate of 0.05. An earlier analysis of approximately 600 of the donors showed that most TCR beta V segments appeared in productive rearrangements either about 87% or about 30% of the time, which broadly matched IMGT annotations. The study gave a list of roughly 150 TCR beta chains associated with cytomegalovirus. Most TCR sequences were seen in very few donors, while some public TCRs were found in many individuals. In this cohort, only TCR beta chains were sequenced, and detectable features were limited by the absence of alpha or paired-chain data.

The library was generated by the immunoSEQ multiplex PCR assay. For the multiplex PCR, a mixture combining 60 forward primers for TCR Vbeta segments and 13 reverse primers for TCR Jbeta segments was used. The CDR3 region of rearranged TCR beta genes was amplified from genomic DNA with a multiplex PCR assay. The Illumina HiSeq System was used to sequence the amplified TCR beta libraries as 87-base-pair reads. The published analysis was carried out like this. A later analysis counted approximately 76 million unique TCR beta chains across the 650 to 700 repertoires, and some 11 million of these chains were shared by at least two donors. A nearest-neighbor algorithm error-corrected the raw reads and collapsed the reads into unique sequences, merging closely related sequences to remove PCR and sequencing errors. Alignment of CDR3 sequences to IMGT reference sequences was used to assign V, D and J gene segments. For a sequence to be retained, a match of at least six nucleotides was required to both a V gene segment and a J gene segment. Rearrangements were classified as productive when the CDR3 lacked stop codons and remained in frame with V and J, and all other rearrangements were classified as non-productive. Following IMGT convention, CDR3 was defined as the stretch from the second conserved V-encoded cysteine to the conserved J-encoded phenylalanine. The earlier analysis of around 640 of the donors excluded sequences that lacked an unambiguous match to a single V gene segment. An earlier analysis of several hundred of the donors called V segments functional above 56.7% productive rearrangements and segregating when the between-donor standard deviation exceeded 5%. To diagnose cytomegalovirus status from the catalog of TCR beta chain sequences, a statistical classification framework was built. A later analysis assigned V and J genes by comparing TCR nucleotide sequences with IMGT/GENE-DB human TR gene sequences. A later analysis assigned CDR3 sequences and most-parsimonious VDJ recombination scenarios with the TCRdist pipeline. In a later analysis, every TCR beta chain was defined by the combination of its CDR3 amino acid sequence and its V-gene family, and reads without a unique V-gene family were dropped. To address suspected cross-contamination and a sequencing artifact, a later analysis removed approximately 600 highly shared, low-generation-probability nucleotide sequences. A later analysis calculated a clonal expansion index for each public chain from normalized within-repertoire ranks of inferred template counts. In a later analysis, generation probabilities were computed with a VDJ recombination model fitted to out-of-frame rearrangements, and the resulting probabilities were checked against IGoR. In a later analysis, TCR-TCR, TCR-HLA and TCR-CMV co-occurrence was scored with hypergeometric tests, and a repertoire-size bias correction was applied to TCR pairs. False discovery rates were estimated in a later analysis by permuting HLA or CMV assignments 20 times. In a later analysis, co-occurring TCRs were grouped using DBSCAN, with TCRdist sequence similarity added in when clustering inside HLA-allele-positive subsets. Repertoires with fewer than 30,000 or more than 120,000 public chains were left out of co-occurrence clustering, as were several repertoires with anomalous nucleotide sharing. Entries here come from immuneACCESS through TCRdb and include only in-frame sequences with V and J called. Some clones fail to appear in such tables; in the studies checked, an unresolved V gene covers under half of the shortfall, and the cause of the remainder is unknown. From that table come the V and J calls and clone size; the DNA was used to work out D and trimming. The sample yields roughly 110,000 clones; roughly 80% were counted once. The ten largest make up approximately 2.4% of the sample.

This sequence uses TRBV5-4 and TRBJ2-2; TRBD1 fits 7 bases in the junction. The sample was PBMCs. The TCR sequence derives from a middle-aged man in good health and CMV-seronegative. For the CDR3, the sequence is CASSHNRGPGELFF. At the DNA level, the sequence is TGTGCCAGCTCACACAACAGGGGCCCCGGGGAGCTGTTTTTT.